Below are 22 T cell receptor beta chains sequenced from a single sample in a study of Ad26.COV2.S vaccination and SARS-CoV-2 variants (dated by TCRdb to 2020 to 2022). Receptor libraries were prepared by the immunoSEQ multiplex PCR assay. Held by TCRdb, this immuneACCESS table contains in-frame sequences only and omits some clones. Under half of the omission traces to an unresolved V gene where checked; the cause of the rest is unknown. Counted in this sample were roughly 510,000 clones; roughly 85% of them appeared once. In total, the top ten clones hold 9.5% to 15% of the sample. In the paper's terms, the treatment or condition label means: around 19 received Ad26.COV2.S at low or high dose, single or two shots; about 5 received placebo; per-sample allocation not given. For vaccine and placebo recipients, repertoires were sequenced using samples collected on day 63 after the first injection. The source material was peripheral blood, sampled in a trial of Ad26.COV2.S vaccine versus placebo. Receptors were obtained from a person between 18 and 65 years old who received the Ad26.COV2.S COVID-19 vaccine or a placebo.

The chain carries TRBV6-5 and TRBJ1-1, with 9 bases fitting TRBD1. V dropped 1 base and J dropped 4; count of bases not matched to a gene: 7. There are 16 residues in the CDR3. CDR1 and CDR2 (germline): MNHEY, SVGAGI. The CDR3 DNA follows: TGTGCCAGCAGTTACTTGGGACAGGGACCCAGCACTGAAGCTTTCTTT. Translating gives CASSYLGQGPSTEAFF.

CDR3 loop: CASSSYYQETQYF. In DNA form, the CDR3 reads TGCGCCAGCAGCTCGTATTACCAAGAGACCCAGTACTTC. The chain is built from TRBV5-1 and TRBJ2-5; no clear D gene. Deletions cut 3 bases from V and 0 bases from J, with 6 bases between. The CDR3 covers 13 residues. CDR1 is SGHRS and CDR2 is YFSETQ in the germline V gene.

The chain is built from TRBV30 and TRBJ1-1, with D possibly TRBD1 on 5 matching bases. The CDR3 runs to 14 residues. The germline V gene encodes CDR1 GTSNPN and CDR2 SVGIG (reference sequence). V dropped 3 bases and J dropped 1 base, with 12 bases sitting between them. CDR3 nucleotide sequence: TGTGCCTGGAGCGGGGACCTTGGGAACACTGAAGCTTTCTTT. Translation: CAWSGDLGNTEAFF.

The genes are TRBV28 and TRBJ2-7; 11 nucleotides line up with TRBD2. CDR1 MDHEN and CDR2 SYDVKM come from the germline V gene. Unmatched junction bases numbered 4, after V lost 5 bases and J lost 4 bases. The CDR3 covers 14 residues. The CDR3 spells CASSISGRGYEQYF. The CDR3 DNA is TGTGCCAGCAGTATTAGCGGGAGGGGGTACGAGCAGTACTTC.

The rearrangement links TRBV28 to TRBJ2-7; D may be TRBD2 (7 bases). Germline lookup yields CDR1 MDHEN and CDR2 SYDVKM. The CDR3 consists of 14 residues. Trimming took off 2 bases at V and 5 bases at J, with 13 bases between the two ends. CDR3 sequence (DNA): TGTGCCAGCAGTTTAGGTGCGGGGGCTGACGAGCAGTACTTC. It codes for CASSLGAGADEQYF.

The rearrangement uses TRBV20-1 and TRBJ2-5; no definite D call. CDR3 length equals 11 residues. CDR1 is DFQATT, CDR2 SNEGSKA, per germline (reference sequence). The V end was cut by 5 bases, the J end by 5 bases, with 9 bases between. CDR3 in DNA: TGCAGTGCTCCCATCGGGGAGACCCAGTACTTC. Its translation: CSAPIGETQYF.

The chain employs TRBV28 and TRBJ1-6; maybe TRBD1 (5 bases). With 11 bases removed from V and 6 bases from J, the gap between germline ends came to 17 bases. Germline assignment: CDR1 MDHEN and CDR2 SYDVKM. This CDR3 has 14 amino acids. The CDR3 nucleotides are TGTGCCGGTACGGGAACAGGTCTTAATTCACCCCTCCACTTT. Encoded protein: CAGTGTGLNSPLHF.

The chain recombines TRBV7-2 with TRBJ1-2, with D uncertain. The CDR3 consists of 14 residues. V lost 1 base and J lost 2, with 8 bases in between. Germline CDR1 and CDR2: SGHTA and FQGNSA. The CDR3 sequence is CASSLDGGNYGYTF. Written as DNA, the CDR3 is TGTGCCAGCAGCTTAGACGGCGGAAACTATGGCTACACCTTC.

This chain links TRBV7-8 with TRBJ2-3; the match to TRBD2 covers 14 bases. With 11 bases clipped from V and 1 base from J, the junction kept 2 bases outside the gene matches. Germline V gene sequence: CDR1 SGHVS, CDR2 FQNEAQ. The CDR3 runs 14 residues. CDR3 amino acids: CAGGLAGGTDTQYF. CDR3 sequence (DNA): TGTGCCGGGGGACTAGCGGGAGGCACAGATACGCAGTATTTT.

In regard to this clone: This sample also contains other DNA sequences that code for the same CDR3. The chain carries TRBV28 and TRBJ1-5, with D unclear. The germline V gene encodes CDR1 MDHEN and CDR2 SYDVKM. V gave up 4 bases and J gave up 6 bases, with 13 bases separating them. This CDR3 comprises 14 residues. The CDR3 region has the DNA TGTGCCAGCAGTTCTCCCCTCGGCGGTCAGCCCCAGCATTTT. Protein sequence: CASSSPLGGQPQHF.

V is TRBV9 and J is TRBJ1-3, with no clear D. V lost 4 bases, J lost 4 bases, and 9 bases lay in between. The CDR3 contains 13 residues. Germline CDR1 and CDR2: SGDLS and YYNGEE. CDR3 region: CASSPIVGNTIYF. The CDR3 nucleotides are TGTGCCAGCAGCCCAATCGTCGGAAACACCATATATTTT.

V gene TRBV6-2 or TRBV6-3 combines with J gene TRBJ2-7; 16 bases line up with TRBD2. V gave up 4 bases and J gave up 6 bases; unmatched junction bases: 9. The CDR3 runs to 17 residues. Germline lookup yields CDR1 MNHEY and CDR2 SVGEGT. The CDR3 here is CASSFMGLAGGPVEQYF. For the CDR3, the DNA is TGTGCCAGCAGTTTTATGGGACTAGCGGGAGGGCCCGTCGAGCAGTACTTC.

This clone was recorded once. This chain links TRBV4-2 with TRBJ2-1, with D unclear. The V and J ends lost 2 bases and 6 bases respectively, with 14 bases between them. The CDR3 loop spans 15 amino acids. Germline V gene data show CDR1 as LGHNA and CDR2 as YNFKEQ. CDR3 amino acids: CASSQFHGPINEQFF. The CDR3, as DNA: TGTGCCAGCAGCCAATTTCACGGGCCTATCAATGAGCAGTTCTTC.

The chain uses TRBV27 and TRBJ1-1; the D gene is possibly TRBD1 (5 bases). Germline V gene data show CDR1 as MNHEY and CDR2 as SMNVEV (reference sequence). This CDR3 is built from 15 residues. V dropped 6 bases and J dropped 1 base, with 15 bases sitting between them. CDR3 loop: CASSRSRAGNTEAFF. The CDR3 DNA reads TGTGCCAGCAGCCGGAGCAGGGCAGGGAACACTGAAGCTTTCTTT.

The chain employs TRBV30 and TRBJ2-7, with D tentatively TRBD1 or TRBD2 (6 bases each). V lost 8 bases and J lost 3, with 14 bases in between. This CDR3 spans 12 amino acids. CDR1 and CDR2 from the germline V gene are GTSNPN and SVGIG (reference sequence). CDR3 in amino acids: CARGGKGYEQYF. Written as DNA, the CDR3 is TGTGCCCGAGGGGGGAAGGGCTACGAGCAGTACTTC. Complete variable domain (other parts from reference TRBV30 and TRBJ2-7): SQTIHQWPATLVQPVGSPLSLECTVEGTSNPNLYWYRQAAGRGLQLLFYSVGIGQISSEVPQNLSASRPQDRQFILSSKKLLLSDSGFYLCARGGKGYEQYFGPGTRLTVT.

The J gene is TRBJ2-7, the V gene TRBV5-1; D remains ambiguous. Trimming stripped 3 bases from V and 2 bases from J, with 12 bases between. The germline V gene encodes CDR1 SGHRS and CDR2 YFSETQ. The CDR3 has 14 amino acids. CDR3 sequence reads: CASSWEGRTYEQYF. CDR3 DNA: TGCGCCAGCAGCTGGGAAGGGCGGACCTACGAGCAGTACTTC.

Written as DNA, the CDR3 is TGTGCCTGGAGTGTACAAGGGCTCCAAGAGACCCAGTACTTC. Its translation: CAWSVQGLQETQYF. This rearrangement joins TRBV30 to TRBJ2-5, with D hard to call. This CDR3 region has 14 residues. Per germline, CDR1 GTSNPN and CDR2 SVGIG (reference sequence). V was pared by 0 bases and J by 1 base, with 9 bases between.

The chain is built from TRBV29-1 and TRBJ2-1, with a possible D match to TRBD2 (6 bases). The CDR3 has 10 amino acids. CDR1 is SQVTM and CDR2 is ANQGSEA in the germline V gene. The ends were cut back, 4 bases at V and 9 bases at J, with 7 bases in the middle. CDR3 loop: CSVGAGEQFF. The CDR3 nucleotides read TGCAGCGTTGGAGCGGGTGAGCAGTTCTTC.

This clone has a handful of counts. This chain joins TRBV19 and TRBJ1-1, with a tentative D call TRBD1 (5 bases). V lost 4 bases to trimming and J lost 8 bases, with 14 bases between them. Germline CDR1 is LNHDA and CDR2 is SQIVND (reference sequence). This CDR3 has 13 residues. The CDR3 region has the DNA TGTGCCAGTAGTAGAATCGGGGGGTTCGAAGCTTTCTTT. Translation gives CASSRIGGFEAFF.

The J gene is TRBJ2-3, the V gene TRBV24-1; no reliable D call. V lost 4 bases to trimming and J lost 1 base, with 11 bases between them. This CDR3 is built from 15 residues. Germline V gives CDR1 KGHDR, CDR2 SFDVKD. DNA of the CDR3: TGTGCCACCAGTGAAAGGGTCTTGGGCACAGATACGCAGTATTTT. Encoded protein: CATSERVLGTDTQYF.

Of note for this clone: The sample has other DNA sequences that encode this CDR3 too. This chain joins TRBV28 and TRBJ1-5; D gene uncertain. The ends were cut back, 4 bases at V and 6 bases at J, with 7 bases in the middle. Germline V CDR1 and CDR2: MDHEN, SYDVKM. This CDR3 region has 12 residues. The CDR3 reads CASSSRGQPQHF. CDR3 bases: TGTGCCAGCAGTTCCCGGGGTCAGCCCCAGCATTTT. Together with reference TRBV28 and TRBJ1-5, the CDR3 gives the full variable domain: DVKVTQSSRYLVKRTGEKVFLECVQDMDHENMFWYRQDPGLGLRLIYFSYDVKMKEKGDIPEGYSVSREKKERFSLILESASTNQTSMYLCASSSRGQPQHFGDGTRLSIL.

CDR3 protein: CASTSAYYNEQFF. The CDR3 nucleotides are TGTGCCAGCACTAGCGCATACTACAATGAGCAGTTCTTC. This chain uses TRBV19 with TRBJ2-1; 7 bases are shared with TRBD2. This CDR3 comprises 13 residues. Per germline, CDR1 LNHDA and CDR2 SQIVND (reference sequence). Trimming removed 9 bases from V and 3 bases from J; junction bases left unmatched: 5.